This note documents a single T cell receptor (beta chain) sequence. The CDR3 runs to 14 residues. The V gene's germline CDR1 is MDHEN and CDR2 SYDVKM. V was pared by 3 bases and J by 9 bases, with 12 bases between. Primed by a sample-barcoded 5' primer and a J-beta primer mix, a second PCR proceeded for about 7 to 11 cycles. MiXCR, run by TCRdb on the 5' RACE reads, gives a single entry per CDR3 protein. The table lists about 760,000 distinct CDR3 sequences, 25% of them singletons. The data are from a study of blood T cells in healthy people across ages. The same sample was also studied in work on T cells of mothers and their children.

The clonotype comes from a boy under 18 in good health. The source material was blood. V usage is TRBV28 and J usage is TRBJ1-6; the D is unclear. Here the CDR3 reads CASSLSDVPSPLHF. DNA for the CDR3: TGTGCCAGCAGTTTGTCTGACGTCCCTTCACCCCTCCACTTT.